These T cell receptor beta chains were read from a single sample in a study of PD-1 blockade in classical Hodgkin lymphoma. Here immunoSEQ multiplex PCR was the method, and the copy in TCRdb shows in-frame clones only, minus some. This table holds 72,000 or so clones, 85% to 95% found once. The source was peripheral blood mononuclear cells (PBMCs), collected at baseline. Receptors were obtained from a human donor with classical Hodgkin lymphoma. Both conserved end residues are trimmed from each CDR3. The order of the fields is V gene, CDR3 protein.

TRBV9 ASSEIGQTYNEQF
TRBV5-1 ASSLSTDSYEQY
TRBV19 ASSRPLDRTYSNQPQH
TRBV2 ASRGFPNTEAF
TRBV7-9 ASNFAGQTSGNTIY
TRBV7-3 ASSLLPTGEGDTQY
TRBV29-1 VASRDSYEQY
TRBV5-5 ASSLFRMAQNTEAF
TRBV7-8 ASSLAETGYEQF
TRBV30 AWSLGPLNIQY
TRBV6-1 ASSESTWGTDTQY